These 14 T cell receptor beta chains were all obtained from the same sample, sequenced in a study of blood T cells in healthy people across ages. For the second PCR, which ran for roughly 6 to 12 cycles, a sample-barcoded 5' primer and a J-beta primer mix were used. One entry per CDR3 protein results from TCRdb running MiXCR on the 5' RACE reads. Among some 1,000,000 distinct CDR3 sequences, approximately 25% were seen once, and the ten largest hold less than 0.85%. The data were also submitted as part of a second study, on T cells of mothers and their children.

Sequenced sample: blood. The receptors were sampled from a girl aged 2-15 years in good health.

The rearrangement links TRBV11-2 to TRBJ2-3; 10 bases align to TRBD2. The CDR3 contains 17 residues. The junction had 3 bases not matched to a gene; V was cut back by 0 bases and J by 0 bases. Germline V lookup: CDR1 SGHAT, CDR2 FQNNGV. DNA of the CDR3: TGTGCCAGCAGCTTAGATCTAGCGGGGGTTAGCACAGATACGCAGTATTTT. Its translation is CASSLDLAGVSTDTQYF. The complete variable domain, with remaining parts taken from reference TRBV11-2 and TRBJ2-3, reads EAGVAQSPRYKIIEKRQSVAFWCNPISGHATLYWYQQILGQGPKLLIQFQNNGVVDDSQLPKDRFSAERLKGVDSTLKIQPAKLEDSAVYLCASSLDLAGVSTDTQYFGPGTRLTVL.

The chain is built from TRBV13 and TRBJ2-1; D is possibly TRBD1 (6 bases). The CDR3 is 16 amino acids. From germline, CDR1 is PRHDT and CDR2 FYEKMQ (reference sequence). Trimming stripped 5 bases from V and 5 bases from J, with 19 bases between. Here the CDR3 DNA reads TGTGCCAGCAGCGAGCGGCCTTTTGGGGGCCACAATGAGCAGTTCTTC. The encoded protein is CASSERPFGGHNEQFF. Full variable domain (remainder filled in from reference TRBV13 and TRBJ2-1): AAGVIQSPRHLIKEKRETATLKCYPIPRHDTVYWYQQGPGQDPQFLISFYEKMQSDKGSIPDRFSAQQFSDYHSELNMSSLELGDSALYFCASSERPFGGHNEQFFGPGTRLTVL.

J is TRBJ2-1 and V is TRBV2; D gene unclear. V lost 7 bases to trimming and J lost 0 bases, with 19 bases between them. The CDR3 loop spans 17 amino acids. Germline V gene data show CDR1 as SNHLY and CDR2 as FYNNEI. Here the CDR3 DNA reads TGTGCCAGCACCCTTAGAGGTCTCTCCCCCTCCTACAATGAGCAGTTCTTC. It translates to CASTLRGLSPSYNEQFF.

This clonotype occurred a few times. The V and J genes are TRBV6-2 or TRBV6-3 and TRBJ2-5, with a possible D match to TRBD2 (5 bases). The DNA end is a closer match to TRBJ2-7, so the J assignment may be wrong. This CDR3 is 14 amino acids long. The germline V gene has CDR1 MNHEY and CDR2 SVGEGT. This CDR3 is CASVHAGLYYEQYF. In nucleotides, the CDR3 is TGTGCCAGCGTACACGCCGGACTCTACTACGAGCAGTACTTC.

In its sample, this clonotype was seen a few times. This chain joins TRBV6-1 and TRBJ1-5; 8 bases align to TRBD1. This CDR3 contains 15 residues. V was clipped by 5 bases and J by 5 bases; unmatched bases: 8. Germline CDR1 and CDR2: MNHNS and SASEGT. CDR3 sequence reads: CASSSFRGRDQPQHF. The CDR3 DNA follows: TGTGCCAGCAGTTCTTTCAGGGGGCGAGATCAGCCCCAGCATTTT.

The chain recombines TRBV20-1 with TRBJ2-5; 7 bases line up with TRBD2. The junction had 11 bases not matched to a gene; V was cut back by 5 bases and J by 5 bases. The germline V gene has CDR1 DFQATT and CDR2 SNEGSKA (reference sequence). The CDR3 sequence is 14 residues long. In DNA form, the CDR3 reads TGCAGTGCTGTGGGGGGGGGAAAGACGGAGACCCAGTACTTC. Protein: CSAVGGGKTETQYF.

There are a few counts of this clonotype. This chain connects TRBV4-1 to TRBJ2-2; D is ambiguous. CDR1 and CDR2 from the germline V gene are MGHRA and YSYEKL. V was clipped by 2 bases and J by 1 base, with 11 bases between them. The CDR3 runs to 16 residues. The CDR3 nucleotides read TGCGCCAGCAGCCAACAAGACTCATTGAACACCGGGGAGCTGTTTTTT. Translating it yields CASSQQDSLNTGELFF.

This clonotype was seen only once. The chain employs TRBV6-4 and TRBJ2-3; 10 nucleotides align to TRBD2. The length of the CDR3 is 16 residues. The trim removed 2 bases at V and 4 bases at J, leaving 6 bases unmatched. The V gene's germline CDR1 is MRHNA and CDR2 SNTAGT. In DNA form, the CDR3 reads TGTGCCAGCAGTGACCCTAGCGGGAGTAGGCCAGATACGCAGTATTTT. It is translated as CASSDPSGSRPDTQYF.

This clonotype was detected only a few times. The junction differs from germline at one of its ends, possibly a read error. This sequence joins TRBV7-9 and TRBJ1-1; D is undetermined. Per germline, CDR1 SEHNR and CDR2 FQNEAQ (reference sequence). This CDR3 spans 15 amino acids. CDR3 coding DNA: TGTGCCAGCAGCTCCTTGCCCTATTCGAACACTGGAGCTTTCTTT. Translated, it gives CASSSLPYSNTGAFF.

This clonotype showed up just a few times. The chain combines TRBV4-3 with TRBJ2-3; D not certain. V was pared by 2 bases and J by 4 bases, with 10 bases between. CDR1 and CDR2 (germline): LGHNA, YSLEER. This CDR3 is 14 amino acids long. The CDR3 spells CASSQNWGADTQYF. CDR3 sequence (DNA): TGCGCCAGCAGCCAAAACTGGGGTGCAGATACGCAGTATTTT.

The rearrangement joins TRBV27 to TRBJ1-4; 7 nucleotides line up with TRBD1. The CDR3 is 14 residues long. Germline values: CDR1 MNHEY, CDR2 SMNVEV (reference sequence). V shed 6 bases, J shed 5 bases, and the junction held 6 bases outside the gene matches. CDR3 nucleotides: TGTGCCAGCAGGTCGGGACAGAAGAATGAAAAACTGTTTTTT. Translating it yields CASRSGQKNEKLFF.

The chain employs TRBV5-4 and TRBJ2-7; TRBD1 agrees at 10 bases. The CDR3 sequence is 15 residues long. Germline CDR1 is SGHNT and CDR2 is YYREEE (reference sequence). After removal of 1 base from V and 4 bases from J, the junction contained 5 bases not matched to a gene. The CDR3 DNA follows: TGTGCCAGCAGCTTGAAGGACAGGGGGACGTACGAGCAGTACTTC. Protein sequence: CASSLKDRGTYEQYF. The whole variable domain, remainder taken from reference TRBV5-4 and TRBJ2-7, is ETGVTQSPTHLIKTRGQQVTLRCSSQSGHNTVSWYQQALGQGPQFIFQYYREEENGRGNFPPRFSGLQFPNYSSELNVNALELDDSALYLCASSLKDRGTYEQYFGPGTRLTVT.

The gene calls are TRBV9 and TRBJ1-2; D gene unclear. The CDR3 is made up of 11 amino acids. Germline assignment: CDR1 SGDLS and CDR2 YYNGEE. V was clipped by 6 bases and J by 7 bases, with 10 bases between them. CDR3 sequence reads: CASNGNSGYTF. The CDR3 bases are TGTGCCAGCAACGGAAACAGTGGCTACACCTTC. Full variable domain (remainder filled in from reference TRBV9 and TRBJ1-2): DSGVTQTPKHLITATGQRVTLRCSPRSGDLSVYWYQQSLDQGLQFLIQYYNGEERAKGNILERFSAQQFPDLHSELNLSSLELGDSALYFCASNGNSGYTFGSGTRLTVV.

This chain links TRBV29-1 with TRBJ2-5, with TRBD2 matching 8 bases. This CDR3 spans 22 amino acids. The V gene's germline CDR1 is SQVTM and CDR2 ANQGSEA. V dropped 0 bases and J dropped 0; count of bases not matched to a gene: 24. As DNA, the CDR3 is TGCAGCGTTGAAGAGGACCAGAGCGGGAGCGATATTTTCGATAGGTACCAAGAGACCCAGTACTTC. Encoded protein: CSVEEDQSGSDIFDRYQETQYF.